Below are 4 T cell receptor beta chains sequenced from a single sample in a study of cytomegalovirus exposure and HLA in healthy donors. Generated by immunoSEQ multiplex PCR, the TCRdb table keeps only in-frame clones and is missing some. Of tens of thousands of clones listed, 80% to 95% are singletons. Sequencing was carried out using PBMCs. These receptor sequences come from a woman between 25 and 40 years old in good health and CMV-seronegative.

The chain employs TRBV5-1 and TRBJ2-2; 10 positions agree with TRBD2. The CDR3 runs to 18 residues. V was pared by 1 base and J by 2 bases, with 8 bases of the junction left unmatched. Germline lookup yields CDR1 SGHRS and CDR2 YFSETQ. CDR3 sequence: CASSLFALAGVNTGELFF. Here the CDR3 DNA reads TGCGCCAGCAGCTTGTTCGCCCTAGCGGGAGTTAACACCGGGGAGCTGTTTTTT.

The rearrangement uses TRBV19 and TRBJ1-1; D call uncertain. The germline V gene has CDR1 LNHDA and CDR2 SQIVND (reference sequence). Trimming took 3 bases from V and 5 from J, leaving 19 bases between them. This CDR3 spans 16 amino acids. The CDR3: CASSILETLPGTEAFF. Here the CDR3 DNA reads TGTGCCAGTAGTATCCTCGAAACCTTGCCGGGGACTGAAGCTTTCTTT.

The CDR3 sequence: CASSLQAESTYNEQFF. CDR3 nucleotide sequence: TGCGCCAGCAGCTTGCAGGCCGAATCGACCTACAATGAGCAGTTCTTC. The V call is TRBV5-1, the J call TRBJ2-1; no reliable D call. Trimming removed 1 base at V and 2 bases at J, with 13 bases between. The CDR3 is made up of 16 amino acids. In germline, CDR1 is SGHRS, CDR2 YFSETQ.

The chain is built from TRBV5-1 and TRBJ2-2; 9 nucleotides match TRBD1. The CDR3 is 20 residues long. The V and J ends lost 4 bases and 0 bases, in that order; junction bases with no gene match: 16. Germline V CDR1 and CDR2: SGHRS, YFSETQ. The CDR3 sequence: CASSKKPGQGVITNTGELFF. DNA for the CDR3: TGCGCCAGCAGCAAAAAACCGGGACAGGGCGTTATCACGAACACCGGGGAGCTGTTTTTT.